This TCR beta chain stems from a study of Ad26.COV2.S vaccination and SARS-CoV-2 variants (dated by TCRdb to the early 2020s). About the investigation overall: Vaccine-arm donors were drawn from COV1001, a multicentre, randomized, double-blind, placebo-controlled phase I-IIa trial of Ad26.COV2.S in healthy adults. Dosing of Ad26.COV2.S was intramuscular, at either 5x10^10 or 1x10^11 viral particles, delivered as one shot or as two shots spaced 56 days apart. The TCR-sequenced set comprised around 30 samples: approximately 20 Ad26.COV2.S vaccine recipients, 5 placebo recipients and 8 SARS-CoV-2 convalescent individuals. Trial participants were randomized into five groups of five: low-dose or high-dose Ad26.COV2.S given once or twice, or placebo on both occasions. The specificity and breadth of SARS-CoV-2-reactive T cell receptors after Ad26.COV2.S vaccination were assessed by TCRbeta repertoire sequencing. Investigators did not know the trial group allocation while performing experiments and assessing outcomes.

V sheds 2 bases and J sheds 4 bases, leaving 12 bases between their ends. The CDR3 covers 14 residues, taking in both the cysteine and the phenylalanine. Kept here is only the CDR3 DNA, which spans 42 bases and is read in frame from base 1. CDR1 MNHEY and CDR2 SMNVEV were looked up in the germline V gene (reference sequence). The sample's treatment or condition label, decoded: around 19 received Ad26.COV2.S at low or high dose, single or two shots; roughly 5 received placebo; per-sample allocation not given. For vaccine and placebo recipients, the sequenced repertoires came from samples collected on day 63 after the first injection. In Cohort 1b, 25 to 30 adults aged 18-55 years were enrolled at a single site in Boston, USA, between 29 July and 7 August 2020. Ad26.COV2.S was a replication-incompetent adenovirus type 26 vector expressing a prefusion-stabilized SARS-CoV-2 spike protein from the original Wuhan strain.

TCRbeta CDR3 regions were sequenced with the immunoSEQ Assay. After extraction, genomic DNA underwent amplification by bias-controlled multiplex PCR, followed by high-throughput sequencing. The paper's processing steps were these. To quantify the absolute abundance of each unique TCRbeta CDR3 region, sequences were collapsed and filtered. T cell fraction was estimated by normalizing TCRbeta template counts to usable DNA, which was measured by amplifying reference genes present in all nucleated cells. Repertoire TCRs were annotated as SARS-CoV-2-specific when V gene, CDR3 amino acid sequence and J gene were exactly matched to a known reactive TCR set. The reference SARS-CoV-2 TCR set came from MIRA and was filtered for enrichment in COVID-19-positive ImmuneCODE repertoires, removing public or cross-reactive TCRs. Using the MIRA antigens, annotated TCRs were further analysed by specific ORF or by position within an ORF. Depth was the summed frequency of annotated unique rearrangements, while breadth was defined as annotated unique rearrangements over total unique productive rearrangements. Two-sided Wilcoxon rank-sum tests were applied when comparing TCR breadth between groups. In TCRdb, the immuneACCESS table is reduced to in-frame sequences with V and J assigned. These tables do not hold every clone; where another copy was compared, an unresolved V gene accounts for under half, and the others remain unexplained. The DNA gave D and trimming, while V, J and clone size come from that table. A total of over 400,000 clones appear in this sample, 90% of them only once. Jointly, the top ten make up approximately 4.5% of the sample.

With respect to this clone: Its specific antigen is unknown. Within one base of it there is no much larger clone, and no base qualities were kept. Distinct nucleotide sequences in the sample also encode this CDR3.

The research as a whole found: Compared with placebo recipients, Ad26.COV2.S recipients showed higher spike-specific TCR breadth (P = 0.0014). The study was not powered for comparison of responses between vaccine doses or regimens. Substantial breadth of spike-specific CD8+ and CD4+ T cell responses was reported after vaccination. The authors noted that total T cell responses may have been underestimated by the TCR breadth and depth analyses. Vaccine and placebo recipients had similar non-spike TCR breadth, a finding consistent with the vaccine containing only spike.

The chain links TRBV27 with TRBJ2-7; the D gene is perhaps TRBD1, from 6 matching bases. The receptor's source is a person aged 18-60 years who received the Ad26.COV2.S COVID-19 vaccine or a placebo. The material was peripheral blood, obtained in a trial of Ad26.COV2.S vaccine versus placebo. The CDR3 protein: CASSLQGPGYEQYF. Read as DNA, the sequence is TGTGCCAGCAGTTTACAGGGGCCTGGGTACGAGCAGTACTTC.